A single sample is the source of the 15 T cell receptor beta chains below, sequenced in a study of cytomegalovirus exposure and HLA in healthy donors. The PCR contained 60 Vbeta and 13 Jbeta primers. Produced via immunoSEQ multiplex PCR; TCRdb's table is partial and in-frame only. The sample holds roughly 230,000 clones, about nine tenths seen once. The specimen sequenced was PBMCs. The receptors originated from a girl under 10 years old in good health and CMV-seronegative.

This chain uses TRBV9 with TRBJ2-1; the D gene is possibly TRBD2 (6 bases). The CDR3 loop spans 15 amino acids. Trimming stripped 0 bases from V and 3 bases from J, with 10 bases between. CDR1 is SGDLS and CDR2 is YYNGEE in the germline V gene. This CDR3 reads CASSVAGVNYNEQFF. CDR3 nucleotides: TGTGCCAGCAGCGTAGCGGGAGTGAACTACAATGAGCAGTTCTTC.

This clone appeared a single time. The chain combines TRBV6-1 with TRBJ2-3, with 11 nucleotides matching TRBD2. The junction had 7 bases not matched to a gene; V was cut back by 1 base and J by 1 base. This CDR3 contains 18 residues. Germline loops: CDR1 MNHNS, CDR2 SASEGT. The CDR3 coding sequence is TGTGCCAGCAGTGAAGGACTAGCGGGACTCGCTCGCACAGATACGCAGTATTTT. Its protein is CASSEGLAGLARTDTQYF.

The chain combines TRBV11-2 with TRBJ2-7; TRBD2 matches 8 bases. V lost 4 bases to trimming and J lost 4 bases; unmatched junction nucleotides: 6. Germline assignment: CDR1 SGHAT and CDR2 FQNNGV. CDR3 length equals 14 residues. CDR3 nucleotides: TGTGCCAGCAGCTCCGCCGGGACTAGTTACGAGCAGTACTTC. It translates to CASSSAGTSYEQYF.

This chain joins TRBV27 and TRBJ2-6; D is unresolved. V was clipped by 7 bases and J by 0 bases, with 10 bases between them. This CDR3 has 15 amino acids. Germline CDR1 is MNHEY and CDR2 is SMNVEV (reference sequence). CDR3 residues: CASIQALSGANVLTF. Here the CDR3 DNA reads TGTGCCAGCATCCAAGCCCTCTCTGGGGCCAACGTCCTGACTTTC.

The gene calls are TRBV19 and TRBJ2-2; 11 nucleotides line up with TRBD2. Germline V gives CDR1 LNHDA, CDR2 SQIVND (reference sequence). V trimming: 0 bases; J trimming: 6 bases; junction bases outside the gene matches: 6. CDR3 size: 17 residues. The CDR3 coding sequence is TGTGCCAGTAGTATAGAAATAGCGGGAGGGCCCGCCGGGGAGCTGTTTTTT. It translates to CASSIEIAGGPAGELFF.

The chain has TRBV30 and TRBJ1-1, with D perhaps matching TRBD1 (6 bases). V lost 4 bases and J lost 10, with 19 bases in between. The CDR3 totals 13 residues. The germline V gene encodes CDR1 GTSNPN and CDR2 SVGIG (reference sequence). CDR3 in DNA: TGTGCCTGGACGAGCGGACAGCCCCTGGGAGCTTTCTTT. Protein sequence: CAWTSGQPLGAFF.

This clone was observed a single time. The chain is built from TRBV28 and TRBJ2-3, with 12 bases lining up with TRBD2. V shed 5 bases and J 3 bases; nucleotides not matched to a gene: 6. The CDR3 totals 16 residues. Per the germline V gene, CDR1 is MDHEN and CDR2 is SYDVKM. Here the CDR3 reads CASSPGLAGTTDTQYF. CDR3 in DNA: TGTGCCAGCAGTCCAGGACTAGCGGGGACGACAGATACGCAGTATTTT.

This chain connects TRBV27 to TRBJ2-5, with D possibly TRBD1 on 6 matching bases. The germline CDR1 and CDR2 sequences are MNHEY and SMNVEV (reference sequence). V was pared by 5 bases and J by 5 bases, with 15 bases between. The CDR3 extends over 14 amino acids. As DNA, the CDR3 is TGTGCCAGCAGTCGAGTTGGGGGCCGTGAGACCCAGTACTTC. Protein: CASSRVGGRETQYF.

Here the CDR3 reads CASSSAGLTGFADTQYF. CDR3 nucleotides: TGTGCCAGCAGCTCCGCCGGCCTGACAGGGTTTGCAGATACGCAGTATTTT. The chain carries TRBV5-6 and TRBJ2-3, with TRBD1 matching 7 bases. The germline V gene encodes CDR1 SGHDT and CDR2 YYEEEE. J gave up 4 bases and V 3 bases, and 14 bases lay outside the gene matches. The CDR3 covers 17 residues.

The genes are TRBV28 and TRBJ2-1; no reliable D call. Germline CDR1 and CDR2: MDHEN and SYDVKM. The CDR3 contains 11 residues. The V gene lost 7 bases and the J gene lost 5 bases, with 6 bases spanning the gap. CDR3: CASIDNNEQFF. The CDR3 DNA follows: TGTGCCAGCATTGACAACAATGAGCAGTTCTTC.

The gene calls are TRBV9 and TRBJ2-1, with 10 bases fitting TRBD2. Germline-derived CDR1 and CDR2 are SGDLS and YYNGEE. The CDR3 contains 16 residues. The ends lost 4 bases at V and 5 bases at J; junction bases unmatched: 9. CDR3 sequence: CASSSGLAIDDNEQFF. For the CDR3, the DNA is TGTGCCAGCAGCTCGGGACTAGCGATTGATGACAATGAGCAGTTCTTC.

The chain links TRBV29-1 to TRBJ2-5; maybe TRBD1 (6 bases). Between the trimmed V and J ends, which lost 7 bases and 3 bases, there was a span of 12 bases. CDR1 is SQVTM, CDR2 ANQGSEA, per germline. The CDR3 has 12 amino acids. CDR3: CSAVRGKETQYF. The CDR3 DNA is TGCAGCGCCGTCAGGGGTAAAGAGACCCAGTACTTC.

About this clone itself: This same CDR3 is encoded by further DNA sequences in the sample. The chain uses TRBV7-8 and TRBJ2-3; 9 bases line up with TRBD1. The CDR3 extends over 18 amino acids. V gave up 3 bases and J gave up 6 bases; unmatched junction bases: 16. Per germline, CDR1 SGHVS and CDR2 FQNEAQ. For the CDR3, the DNA is TGTGCCAGCAGCTTGGACAGGGGCCATTCCCTATCCACGGATACGCAGTATTTT. This translates into CASSLDRGHSLSTDTQYF. Using reference TRBV7-8 and TRBJ2-3 for the parts outside the CDR3, the full variable domain is GAGVSQSPRYKVAKRGQDVALRCDPISGHVSLFWYQQALGQGPEFLTYFQNEAQLDKSGLPSDRFFAERPEGSVSTLKIQRTQQEDSAVYLCASSLDRGHSLSTDTQYFGPGTRLTVL.

The J gene is TRBJ2-2, the V gene TRBV6-4; possibly TRBD1 for D (6 bases). CDR3 length: 14 amino acids. Germline-derived CDR1 and CDR2 are MRHNA and SNTAGT. The V gene lost 6 bases and the J gene lost 4 bases, with 12 bases spanning the gap. The CDR3 is CASRQGLGTGELFF. In nucleotides, the CDR3 is TGTGCCAGCAGACAGGGATTGGGCACCGGGGAGCTGTTTTTT.

This clone has a handful of counts. The genes are TRBV2 and TRBJ2-5, with 7 bases fitting TRBD1. Trimming cost V 11 bases and J 2 bases; bases outside gene matches: 2. There are 11 residues in the CDR3. Germline V gene data show CDR1 as SNHLY and CDR2 as FYNNEI. CDR3 region: CAGQVQETQYF. CDR3 bases: TGTGCCGGACAGGTACAAGAGACCCAGTACTTC.